A selection of T cell receptor beta chains follows, all from one sample in a study of T-cell memory formation after mild COVID-19. Each CDR3 protein gets one entry after TCRdb re-called the 5' RACE reads with MiXCR. The sample contains hundreds of thousands of distinct CDR3 sequences, more than 20% of which appear only once. Sequencing was performed on PBMCs or a T cell subset sorted from them (not recorded which). These receptors were collected from an adult woman who had mild COVID-19 (a few samples of this study predate the infection). Cell type and time point are not known. CDR3s include the opening cysteine and the closing phenylalanine or tryptophan. The D gene is left open where the match is weak. Only some rows state a clone size, as once, few, many or a class for expanded clones.

v_call: TRBV20-1
j_call: TRBJ2-3
d_call: TRBD2
clone_size: .
cdr3_aa: CSARASLGLAVSTDTQYF
cdr3_nt: TGCAGTGCTAGAGCCTCCCTTGGACTAGCGGTTAGCACAGATACGCAGTATTTT

v_call: TRBV7-9
j_call: TRBJ2-7
d_call: TRBD1
clone_size: .
cdr3_aa: CASSVDRGPLEQYF
cdr3_nt: TGTGCCAGCAGCGTGGACAGGGGACCCCTCGAGCAGTACTTC

v_call: TRBV12-3/TRBV12-4
j_call: TRBJ1-2
d_call: .
clone_size: .
cdr3_aa: CASSLNWNYGYTF
cdr3_nt: TGTGCCAGCAGTTTAAACTGGAACTATGGCTACACCTTC

v_call: TRBV28
j_call: TRBJ2-7
d_call: .
clone_size: few
cdr3_aa: CASSPPRQGYEQYF
cdr3_nt: TGTGCCAGCAGTCCACCACGGCAGGGCTACGAGCAGTACTTC

v_call: TRBV7-9
j_call: TRBJ1-1
d_call: .
clone_size: few
cdr3_aa: CASSFGDRLNTEAFF
cdr3_nt: TGTGCCAGCAGCTTCGGAGACAGATTGAACACTGAAGCTTTCTTT

v_call: TRBV4-2
j_call: TRBJ2-7
d_call: .
clone_size: .
cdr3_aa: CASSQEGRGGSYEQYF
cdr3_nt: TGTGCCAGCAGCCAAGAGGGGCGGGGAGGCTCCTACGAGCAGTACTTC

v_call: TRBV12-3/TRBV12-4
j_call: TRBJ2-3
d_call: .
clone_size: .
cdr3_aa: CASSLLGKAGDTQYF
cdr3_nt: TGTGCCAGCAGTTTGCTTGGGAAAGCGGGAGATACGCAGTATTTT

v_call: TRBV7-2
j_call: TRBJ1-1
d_call: .
clone_size: .
cdr3_aa: CASSPWMGTEAFF
cdr3_nt: TGTGCCAGCAGCCCCTGGATGGGGACTGAAGCTTTCTTT

v_call: TRBV3-1
j_call: TRBJ2-5
d_call: TRBD2
clone_size: .
cdr3_aa: CASSTYWRESGETQYF
cdr3_nt: TGTGCCAGCAGTACCTACTGGCGGGAGAGTGGCGAGACCCAGTACTTC

v_call: TRBV7-9
j_call: TRBJ2-1
d_call: .
clone_size: .
cdr3_aa: CASSPLWGSEQFF
cdr3_nt: TGTGCCAGCAGCCCCTTGTGGGGTAGTGAGCAGTTCTTC

v_call: TRBV7-3
j_call: TRBJ2-1
d_call: .
clone_size: .
cdr3_aa: CASSFNKPPNEQFF
cdr3_nt: TGTGCCAGCAGCTTCAATAAGCCACCAAATGAGCAGTTCTTC

v_call: TRBV14
j_call: TRBJ2-7
d_call: .
clone_size: few
cdr3_aa: CASSQASEQYF
cdr3_nt: TGTGCCAGCAGCCAAGCGTCCGAGCAGTACTTC

v_call: TRBV24-1
j_call: TRBJ1-1
d_call: TRBD1
clone_size: .
cdr3_aa: CATQGAPFHEAFF
cdr3_nt: TGTGCCACCCAGGGGGCTCCGTTTCATGAAGCTTTCTTT

v_call: TRBV6-5
j_call: TRBJ2-7
d_call: TRBD2
clone_size: .
cdr3_aa: CASSRPGRTPYEQYF
cdr3_nt: TGTGCCAGCAGTAGACCCGGGAGGACCCCCTACGAGCAGTACTTC

v_call: TRBV2
j_call: TRBJ2-7
d_call: TRBD2
clone_size: few
cdr3_aa: CASSVVGRGDYEQYF
cdr3_nt: TGTGCCAGCAGTGTGGTTGGCCGGGGGGACTACGAGCAGTACTTC

v_call: TRBV10-3
j_call: TRBJ1-1
d_call: .
clone_size: few
cdr3_aa: CAIRANYDFIEAFF
cdr3_nt: TGTGCCATCAGAGCCAACTACGACTTTATTGAAGCTTTCTTT

v_call: TRBV15
j_call: TRBJ2-7
d_call: TRBD1
clone_size: .
cdr3_aa: CATSRVGQAYEQYF
cdr3_nt: TGTGCCACCAGCAGAGTTGGACAGGCCTACGAGCAGTACTTC

v_call: TRBV29-1
j_call: TRBJ2-1
d_call: TRBD1
clone_size: few
cdr3_aa: CSAGTDHYNEQFF
cdr3_nt: TGCAGCGCGGGGACAGATCACTACAATGAGCAGTTCTTC

v_call: TRBV18
j_call: TRBJ2-1
d_call: .
clone_size: few
cdr3_aa: CASSSSMAGSLYNEQFF
cdr3_nt: TGTGCCAGCTCATCTAGCATGGCAGGGTCCCTCTACAATGAGCAGTTCTTC

v_call: TRBV12-3/TRBV12-4
j_call: TRBJ2-2
d_call: .
clone_size: few
cdr3_aa: CASSFRPYTGELFF
cdr3_nt: TGTGCCAGCAGTTTTAGGCCGTACACCGGGGAGCTGTTTTTT

v_call: TRBV12-3/TRBV12-4
j_call: TRBJ1-3
d_call: .
clone_size: .
cdr3_aa: CASSLGANSGNTIYF
cdr3_nt: TGTGCCAGCAGCCTGGGGGCCAACTCTGGAAACACCATATATTTT

v_call: TRBV7-7
j_call: TRBJ2-5
d_call: TRBD2
clone_size: .
cdr3_aa: CASSPSGYQETQYF
cdr3_nt: TGTGCTAGCAGCCCTAGCGGCTACCAAGAGACCCAGTACTTC

v_call: TRBV29-1
j_call: TRBJ1-1
d_call: .
clone_size: .
cdr3_aa: CSVEVRGRGSEAFF
cdr3_nt: TGCAGCGTTGAGGTTCGGGGGCGCGGGTCTGAAGCTTTCTTT

v_call: TRBV19
j_call: TRBJ1-2
d_call: TRBD1
clone_size: few
cdr3_aa: CASSIAQGADYGYTF
cdr3_nt: TGTGCCAGTAGTATTGCACAGGGGGCTGACTATGGCTACACCTTC

v_call: TRBV15
j_call: TRBJ2-1
d_call: TRBD1
clone_size: .
cdr3_aa: CATSRDRQGQFF
cdr3_nt: TGTGCCACCAGCAGAGATCGACAGGGGCAGTTCTTC

v_call: TRBV7-9
j_call: TRBJ1-1
d_call: .
clone_size: few
cdr3_aa: CASSLTRVLSRTEAFF
cdr3_nt: TGTGCCAGCAGCTTAACCAGGGTGCTTAGCAGGACTGAAGCTTTCTTT

v_call: TRBV15
j_call: TRBJ2-7
d_call: .
clone_size: few
cdr3_aa: CATSRDGTYTYEQYF
cdr3_nt: TGTGCCACCAGCAGAGATGGGACCTACACCTACGAGCAGTACTTC

v_call: TRBV5-1
j_call: TRBJ2-1
d_call: TRBD1
clone_size: .
cdr3_aa: CASSLADRENEQFF
cdr3_nt: TGCGCCAGCAGCTTGGCCGACAGGGAAAATGAGCAGTTCTTC

v_call: TRBV6-5
j_call: TRBJ1-2
d_call: TRBD1
clone_size: few
cdr3_aa: CASSRDRNIYGYTF
cdr3_nt: TGTGCCAGCAGTAGGGACAGGAACATATATGGCTACACCTTC

v_call: TRBV12-3/TRBV12-4
j_call: TRBJ2-5
d_call: .
clone_size: .
cdr3_aa: CASSFIYGETQYF
cdr3_nt: TGTGCCAGCAGTTTTATTTATGGCGAGACCCAGTACTTC

v_call: TRBV4-3
j_call: TRBJ2-7
d_call: .
clone_size: few
cdr3_aa: CASSWRRGPGPGEQYF
cdr3_nt: TGCGCCAGCAGCTGGAGACGGGGGCCGGGCCCCGGGGAGCAGTACTTC

v_call: TRBV9
j_call: TRBJ1-6
d_call: .
clone_size: few
cdr3_aa: CASSEGSSYNSPLHF
cdr3_nt: TGTGCCAGCAGCGAGGGGAGCTCCTATAATTCACCCCTCCACTTT

v_call: TRBV7-6
j_call: TRBJ1-5
d_call: TRBD1
clone_size: .
cdr3_aa: CASSLGTGTVGGQPQHF
cdr3_nt: TGTGCCAGCAGCTTAGGGACAGGAACGGTCGGGGGTCAGCCCCAGCATTTT

v_call: TRBV10-3
j_call: TRBJ2-7
d_call: .
clone_size: .
cdr3_aa: CAISDQATYEQYF
cdr3_nt: TGTGCCATCAGTGATCAGGCTACCTACGAGCAGTACTTC

v_call: TRBV20-1
j_call: TRBJ2-5
d_call: .
clone_size: .
cdr3_aa: CSARAKPGSEYREETQYF
cdr3_nt: TGCAGTGCTAGGGCCAAACCGGGTAGCGAGTATCGGGAAGAGACCCAGTACTTC

v_call: TRBV10-3
j_call: TRBJ2-7
d_call: .
clone_size: .
cdr3_aa: CAISDGAQYEQYF
cdr3_nt: TGTGCCATCAGTGACGGGGCCCAATACGAGCAGTACTTC

v_call: TRBV6-2/TRBV6-3
j_call: TRBJ2-2
d_call: .
clone_size: .
cdr3_aa: CASSYSVEGTTTGELFF
cdr3_nt: TGTGCCAGCAGTTACTCGGTGGAGGGGACCACCACCGGGGAGCTGTTTTTT

v_call: TRBV11-2
j_call: TRBJ2-3
d_call: .
clone_size: .
cdr3_aa: CASSLEPSAMGVYF
cdr3_nt: TGTGCCAGCAGCTTGGAGCCTAGCGCCATGGGGGTGTATTTT

v_call: TRBV4-1
j_call: TRBJ2-3
d_call: .
clone_size: few
cdr3_aa: CASSQEGGTDTQYF
cdr3_nt: TGCGCCAGCAGCCAAGAGGGGGGCACAGATACGCAGTATTTT

v_call: TRBV7-9
j_call: TRBJ2-3
d_call: .
clone_size: .
cdr3_aa: CASSSPWQEADTQYF
cdr3_nt: TGTGCCAGCAGCTCCCCATGGCAGGAGGCAGATACGCAGTATTTT

v_call: TRBV12-3/TRBV12-4
j_call: TRBJ2-5
d_call: TRBD1
clone_size: few
cdr3_aa: CASHRGIRETQYF
cdr3_nt: TGTGCCAGCCACAGGGGGATCAGAGAGACCCAGTACTTC

v_call: TRBV15
j_call: TRBJ2-7
d_call: .
clone_size: .
cdr3_aa: CATSSAYEQYF
cdr3_nt: TGTGCCACCAGCAGTGCCTACGAGCAGTACTTC

v_call: TRBV20-1
j_call: TRBJ2-7
d_call: TRBD2
clone_size: .
cdr3_aa: CSASGRAVYEQYF
cdr3_nt: TGCAGTGCTAGTGGGAGGGCAGTCTACGAGCAGTACTTC

v_call: TRBV7-3
j_call: TRBJ2-3
d_call: .
clone_size: .
cdr3_aa: CASSPFLGSGPDTQYF
cdr3_nt: TGTGCCAGCAGCCCATTCTTAGGGTCTGGCCCAGATACGCAGTATTTT

v_call: TRBV9
j_call: TRBJ2-6
d_call: TRBD2
clone_size: few
cdr3_aa: CASSLKTSGGPSGANVLTF
cdr3_nt: TGTGCCAGCAGCCTAAAGACTAGCGGGGGGCCTTCTGGGGCCAACGTCCTGACTTTC

v_call: TRBV20-1
j_call: TRBJ2-2
d_call: TRBD1
clone_size: .
cdr3_aa: CSASPGQGATGELFF
cdr3_nt: TGCAGTGCTTCCCCGGGACAGGGGGCCACCGGGGAGCTGTTTTTT

v_call: TRBV20-1
j_call: TRBJ1-2
d_call: TRBD1
clone_size: .
cdr3_aa: CSAGTGWGYGYTF
cdr3_nt: TGCAGTGCCGGGACAGGGTGGGGCTATGGCTACACCTTC

v_call: TRBV6-5
j_call: TRBJ1-2
d_call: .
clone_size: .
cdr3_aa: CASTTGFYGYTF
cdr3_nt: TGTGCCAGCACTACGGGATTTTATGGCTACACCTTC

v_call: TRBV10-3
j_call: TRBJ1-1
d_call: .
clone_size: .
cdr3_aa: CAISEPSRMNTEAFF
cdr3_nt: TGTGCCATCAGTGAACCTAGCCGGATGAACACTGAAGCTTTCTTT

v_call: TRBV7-2
j_call: TRBJ2-1
d_call: TRBD1
clone_size: .
cdr3_aa: CASSWDRGRVNEQFF
cdr3_nt: TGTGCCAGCAGCTGGGACAGGGGGCGGGTTAATGAGCAGTTCTTC

v_call: TRBV14
j_call: TRBJ1-1
d_call: .
clone_size: few
cdr3_aa: CASSPLDRTNTEAFF
cdr3_nt: TGTGCCAGCAGCCCTTTAGACAGGACGAACACTGAAGCTTTCTTT

v_call: TRBV24-1
j_call: TRBJ2-1
d_call: TRBD2
clone_size: many
cdr3_aa: CATSDNLAGTYNEQFF
cdr3_nt: TGTGCCACCAGTGATAACTTAGCGGGCACGTACAATGAGCAGTTCTTC

v_call: TRBV5-1
j_call: TRBJ2-3
d_call: TRBD1
clone_size: .
cdr3_aa: CASSLIGGHTDTQYF
cdr3_nt: TGCGCCAGCAGCTTGATAGGGGGCCACACAGATACGCAGTATTTT